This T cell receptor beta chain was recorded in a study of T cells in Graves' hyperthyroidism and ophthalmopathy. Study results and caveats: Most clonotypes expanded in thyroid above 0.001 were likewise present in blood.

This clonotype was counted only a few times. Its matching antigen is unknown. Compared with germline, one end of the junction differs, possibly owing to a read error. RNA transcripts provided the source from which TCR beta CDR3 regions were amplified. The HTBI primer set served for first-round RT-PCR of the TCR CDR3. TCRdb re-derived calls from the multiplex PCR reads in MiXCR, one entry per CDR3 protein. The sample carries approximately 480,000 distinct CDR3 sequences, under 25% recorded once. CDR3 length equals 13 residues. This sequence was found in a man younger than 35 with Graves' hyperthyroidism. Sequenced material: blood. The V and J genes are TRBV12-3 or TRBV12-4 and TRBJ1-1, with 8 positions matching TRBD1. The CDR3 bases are TGTGCCAGCAATAGACAGGGGCTCGCTGAAGCTTCCTTT. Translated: CASNRQGLAEASF.